This T cell receptor beta chain was documented in a study of early T cells in non-severe SARS-CoV-2 infection. Study-level background: Bulk RNA isolated from unsorted whole blood underwent sequencing; chains were not paired. Study results and caveats: VDJdb matching, biased toward anti-spike CD8 responses, missed private and CD4 specificities.

The TCR library protocol was used to attach unique molecular identifiers. These identifiers were attached to individual cDNA molecules. TCRdb re-called the 5' RACE reads with MiXCR, one entry per CDR3 protein. The sample comprises about 69,000 distinct CDR3 sequences, 10% to 12% of which are singletons, and about 5.8% rests with the top ten. Comments on this clonotype: The antigen is unknown.

The source was whole blood, collected at baseline. The TCR was taken from an adult who was a healthcare worker with PCR-confirmed SARS-CoV-2 infection or an uninfected control (not recorded which).

This chain's CDR3 is CASSVEGTADSPLHF. The CDR3 nucleotides are TGTGCCAGCAGCGTCGAAGGAACCGCAGATTCACCCCTCCACTTT. The rearrangement uses TRBV9 and TRBJ1-6; D is uncertain. Trimming stripped 2 bases from V and 8 bases from J, with 14 bases between. CDR1 SGDLS and CDR2 YYNGEE come from the germline V gene. The CDR3 covers 15 residues.